The clone carrying this TCR beta chain was observed once. Its antigen is unidentified. These data come from a study of blood T cells in healthy people across ages. The study, taken as a whole, reports: Comparison with aged donors showed that long-lived donors had more naive CD4+ cells and higher diversity.

Combining a sample-barcoded 5' primer with a J-beta primer mix, a second PCR ran for 7 to 11 cycles. Template switching added a 12-random-nucleotide identifier to every cDNA molecule. Each CDR3 protein gets one entry after TCRdb re-called the 5' RACE reads with MiXCR. The sample includes about 640,000 distinct CDR3 sequences, roughly 58% of them seen just once. The V segment lost 5 bases and the J segment 3 bases; nucleotides outside the gene matches: 6. The CDR3 consists of 16 residues. The germline gives CDR1 SGHTA, CDR2 FQGNSA. Per sample, a minimum of 6 million PBMCs were isolated. The chain is built from TRBV7-2 and TRBJ2-1; TRBD2 aligns across 11 bases. This TCR was sampled from a man aged 55 to 70 in good health. Sequencing was carried out using blood. This CDR3 is CASSVSGGALYNEQFF. For the CDR3, the DNA is TGTGCCAGCAGCGTTAGCGGGGGGGCCCTCTACAATGAGCAGTTCTTC.